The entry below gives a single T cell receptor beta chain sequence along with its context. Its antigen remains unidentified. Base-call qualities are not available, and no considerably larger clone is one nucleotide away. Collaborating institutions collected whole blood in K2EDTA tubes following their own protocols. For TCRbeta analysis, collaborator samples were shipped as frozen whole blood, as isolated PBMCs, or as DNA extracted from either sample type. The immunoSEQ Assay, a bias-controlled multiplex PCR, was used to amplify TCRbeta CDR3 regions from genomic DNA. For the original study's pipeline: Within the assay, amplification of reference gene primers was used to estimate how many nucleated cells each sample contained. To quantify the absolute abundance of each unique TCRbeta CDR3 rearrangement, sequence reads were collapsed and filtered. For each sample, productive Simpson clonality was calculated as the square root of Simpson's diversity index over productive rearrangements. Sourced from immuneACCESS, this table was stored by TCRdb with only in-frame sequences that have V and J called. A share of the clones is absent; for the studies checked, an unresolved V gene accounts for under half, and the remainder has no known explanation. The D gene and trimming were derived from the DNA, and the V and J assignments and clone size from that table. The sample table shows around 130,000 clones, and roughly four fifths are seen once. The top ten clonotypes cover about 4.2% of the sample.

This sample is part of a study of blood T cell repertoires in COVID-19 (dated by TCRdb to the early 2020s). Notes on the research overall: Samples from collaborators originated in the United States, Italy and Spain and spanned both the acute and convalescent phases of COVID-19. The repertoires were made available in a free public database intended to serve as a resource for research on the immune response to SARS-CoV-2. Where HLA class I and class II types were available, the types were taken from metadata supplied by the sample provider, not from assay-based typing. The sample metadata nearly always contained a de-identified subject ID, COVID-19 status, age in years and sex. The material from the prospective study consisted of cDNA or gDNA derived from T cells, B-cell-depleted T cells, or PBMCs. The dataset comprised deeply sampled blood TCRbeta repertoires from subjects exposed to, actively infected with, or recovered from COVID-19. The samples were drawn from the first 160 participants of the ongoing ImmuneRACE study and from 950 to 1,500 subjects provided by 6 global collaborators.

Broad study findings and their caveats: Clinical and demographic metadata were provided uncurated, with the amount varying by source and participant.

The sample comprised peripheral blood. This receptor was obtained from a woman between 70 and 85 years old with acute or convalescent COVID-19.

The nucleotide sequence reads as follows: TGTGCCAGCAGTGAAGAGCGTAATGAAAAACTGTTTTTT. Translated, this gives CASSEERNEKLFF. The sequence is built from TRBV2 and TRBJ1-4, with the D gene uncertain. Including cysteine and phenylalanine, the CDR3 has 13 amino acids. This entry keeps only the CDR3 DNA: 39 bases, framed from base 1. V and J lose 1 base and 4 bases, and a span of 4 bases separates them. CDR1 SNHLY and CDR2 FYNNEI were looked up in the germline V gene. This CDR3, with the reference TRBV2 and TRBJ1-4 proteins standing in past its ends, gives the full variable domain EPEVTQTPSHQVTQMGQEVILRCVPISNHLYFYWYRQILGQKVEFLVSFYNNEISEKSEIFDDQFSVERPDGSNFTLKIRSTKLEDSAMYFCASSEERNEKLFFGSGTQLSVL.